The 10 T cell receptor beta chains listed next were all sequenced from one sample in a study of blood T cell repertoires in COVID-19. Repertoires were generated with immunoSEQ multiplex PCR, while TCRdb's copy carries only in-frame clones and drops some. The profile shows tens of thousands of clones, 65% to 90% of them singletons. The specimen was peripheral blood. The origin of the receptors is a man aged 55 to 70 with acute or convalescent COVID-19.

J is TRBJ1-1 and V is TRBV5-6; D gene uncertain. The CDR3 runs to 15 residues. CDR1 is SGHDT and CDR2 is YYEEEE in the germline V gene. Trimming stripped 4 bases from V and 7 bases from J, with 20 bases between. CDR3: CASSPTGGGLGEAFF. The CDR3, as DNA: TGTGCCAGCAGCCCGACGGGAGGTGGATTAGGTGAAGCTTTCTTT.

The sample holds one count of this clone. The chain has TRBV18 and TRBJ2-3; TRBD2 aligns across 11 bases. V lost 0 bases to trimming and J lost 1 base; unmatched junction nucleotides: 0. CDR3 length: 16 amino acids. Germline V CDR1 and CDR2: KGHSH, LQKENI. The CDR3 nucleotides are TGTGCCAGCTCACCACCGGGACTAGCGGGCACAGATACGCAGTATTTT. Translated: CASSPPGLAGTDTQYF.

The chain has TRBV18 and TRBJ2-6, with 14 bases fitting TRBD2. This CDR3 spans 18 amino acids. CDR1 is KGHSH, CDR2 LQKENI, per germline. Trimming removed 5 bases from V and 0 bases from J; junction bases left unmatched: 3. In nucleotides, the CDR3 is TGTGCCAGCTCAGGGGGACTAGCGGGGGCCTCTGGGGCCAACGTCCTGACTTTC. Translating gives CASSGGLAGASGANVLTF.

The chain employs TRBV6-5 and TRBJ1-2; TRBD1 aligns across 10 bases. Germline trimming cut 10 bases from V and 7 bases from J; bases unmatched to any gene: 6. Looked up from germline, CDR1 is MNHEY and CDR2 is SVGAGI. The CDR3 has 12 amino acids. In DNA form, the CDR3 reads TGTGCCATCTCACGACAGGGGGCTGGCTACACCTTC. This sequence encodes CAISRQGAGYTF.

The J gene is TRBJ1-1, the V gene TRBV30; D unresolved. From germline, CDR1 is GTSNPN and CDR2 SVGIG (reference sequence). The CDR3 is 11 amino acids. Trimming cost V 0 bases and J 8 bases, with 7 bases left between them. DNA for the CDR3: TGTGCCTGGAGTGTACATACGGAAGCTTTCTTT. It codes for CAWSVHTEAFF.

The V call is TRBV19, the J call TRBJ2-7; weak D call: TRBD2 (6 bases). The V and J ends lost 3 bases and 0 bases respectively, with 12 bases between them. Germline V gene data show CDR1 as LNHDA and CDR2 as SQIVND (reference sequence). This CDR3 contains 15 residues. The CDR3 DNA reads TGTGCCAGTAGTATTGGTGGGGGAGGCTCCTACGAGCAGTACTTC. Translating gives CASSIGGGGSYEQYF.

This clone has a single count. DNA for the CDR3: TGTGCCAGCAGCTTGACAGGACAGGGTGGGGAGCAGTACTTC. The encoded protein is CASSLTGQGGEQYF. The gene calls are TRBV5-4 and TRBJ2-7; 8 bases align to TRBD1. In germline, CDR1 is SGHNT, CDR2 YYREEE (reference sequence). This CDR3 comprises 14 residues. Unmatched junction bases numbered 7, after V lost 1 base and J lost 7 bases.

The rearrangement joins TRBV18 to TRBJ1-2; 7 bases fit TRBD1. V lost 4 bases and J lost 8; bases outside the gene matches: 10. The CDR3 is made up of 14 amino acids. Germline CDR1 reads KGHSH; CDR2 reads LQKENI. Written as DNA, the CDR3 is TGTGCCAGCTCACAAGACCAGGGGGTCGCGGGCTACACCTTC. Translated: CASSQDQGVAGYTF.

The chain couples TRBV10-2 to TRBJ1-1; 8 bases match TRBD1. The CDR3 is made up of 13 amino acids. Trimming at V came to 6 bases and at J to 0 bases, leaving 0 bases not matched to a gene. CDR1 is WSHSY, CDR2 SAAADI, per germline. CDR3 region: CASRDRVNTEAFF. The CDR3, as DNA: TGCGCCAGCAGGGACAGGGTGAACACTGAAGCTTTCTTT.

The gene calls are TRBV9 and TRBJ1-2; D possibly corresponds to TRBD1 (5 bases). Germline V gives CDR1 SGDLS, CDR2 YYNGEE. Trimming stripped 4 bases from V and 7 bases from J, with 14 bases between. The CDR3 covers 13 residues. The CDR3 region has the DNA TGTGCCAGCAGCTACCGGGCGGGGGTTGGCTACACCTTC. It codes for CASSYRAGVGYTF.